The subject of this entry is one TCR beta chain. This entry comes from a study of shared clonotypes between healthy human individuals. The germline V gene has CDR1 SGHDN and CDR2 FVKESK. After removal of 3 bases from V and 4 bases from J, the junction contained 2 bases not matched to a gene. The CDR3 is 15 amino acids. This was a deep-level run. Assay: immunoSEQ multiplex PCR; the TCRdb copy retains only in-frame clones and omits some. Among 2 million to 2.5 million clones, roughly 93% were seen once, and the ten largest hold 0.39%. The TCR comes from a man aged 18 to 30 in good health. Some clones in this sample may be carry-over from other donors' samples. Sample: naive CD4+ T cells from PBMCs. Subset denoted: CD45RA+ positively selected. This chain connects TRBV14 to TRBJ1-3; TRBD1 matches 11 bases. CDR3 protein: CASSQDRGRGNTIYF. CDR3 sequence (DNA): TGTGCCAGCAGCCAGGACAGGGGGCGAGGAAACACCATATATTTT.